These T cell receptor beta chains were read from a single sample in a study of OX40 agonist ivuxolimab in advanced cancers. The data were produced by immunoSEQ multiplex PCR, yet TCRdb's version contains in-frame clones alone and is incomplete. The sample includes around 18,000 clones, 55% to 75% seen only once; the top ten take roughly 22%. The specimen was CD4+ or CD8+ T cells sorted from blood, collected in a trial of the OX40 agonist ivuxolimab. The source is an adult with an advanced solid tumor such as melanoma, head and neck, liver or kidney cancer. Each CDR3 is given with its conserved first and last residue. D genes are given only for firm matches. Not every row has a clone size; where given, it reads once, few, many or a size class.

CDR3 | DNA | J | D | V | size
CASSFDMTLFSSTDTQYF | TGTGCCAGCAGCTTCGACATGACTTTGTTTTCTAGCACAGATACGCAGTATTTT | TRBJ2-3 | - | TRBV5-5 | -
CASSPPASGSSYNEQFF | TGTGCCAGCAGCCCCCCGGCTAGCGGAAGCTCCTACAATGAGCAGTTCTTC | TRBJ2-1 | TRBD2 | TRBV7-8 | few
CASSVGPYGYTF | TGTGCCAGCAGCGTAGGGCCGTATGGCTACACCTTC | TRBJ1-2 | - | TRBV9 | -
CASSSTGFPGELFF | TGTGCCAGCAGCTCAACAGGGTTTCCCGGGGAGCTGTTTTTT | TRBJ2-2 | - | TRBV7-3 | -
CASIRGVPAEQYF | TGTGCCAGCATTAGGGGGGTCCCTGCCGAGCAGTACTTC | TRBJ2-7 | - | TRBV6-4 | -
CASSQDGTSGGEKFF | TGTGCCAGCAGCCAGGACGGGACTAGCGGGGGAGAAAAGTTCTTC | TRBJ2-1 | TRBD2 | TRBV4-2 | -
CASSYGQGAGYTF | TGTGCCAGCAGCTATGGACAGGGGGCGGGCTACACCTTC | TRBJ1-2 | TRBD1 | TRBV6-5 | -
CASSLRRGNEQFF | TGTGCCAGTAGTCTACGGAGGGGCAATGAGCAGTTCTTC | TRBJ2-1 | - | TRBV19 | -
CASSLEGDSYEQYF | TGTGCCAGCAGCTTGGAAGGGGACTCCTACGAGCAGTACTTC | TRBJ2-7 | - | TRBV5-8 | -
CASTLYEQYF | TGTGCCAGCACGTTATACGAGCAGTACTTC | TRBJ2-7 | - | TRBV5-8 | -
CASSVDTGALLSGANVLTF | TGTGCCAGCAGCGTAGATACTGGGGCCCTTCTCTCTGGGGCCAACGTCCTGACTTTC | TRBJ2-6 | - | TRBV9 | few
CASSYSGGTDTQYF | TGTGCCAGCAGTTACTCGGGGGGGACAGATACGCAGTATTTT | TRBJ2-3 | TRBD2 | TRBV6-6 | few
CASSPTLGEKLFF | TGTGCCAGCAGCCCTACCCTGGGAGAAAAACTGTTTTTT | TRBJ1-4 | - | TRBV7-6 | once
CASSMWDRSTDTQYF | TGTGCCAGTAGTATGTGGGACAGGAGCACAGATACGCAGTATTTT | TRBJ2-3 | TRBD1 | TRBV19 | -
CSVVSTNTEAFF | TGCAGCGTTGTTTCCACCAACACTGAAGCTTTCTTT | TRBJ1-1 | - | TRBV29-1 | once
CASSPRDSPYEQYF | TGTGCCAGCAGCCCCAGGGACAGCCCCTACGAGCAGTACTTC | TRBJ2-7 | TRBD1 | TRBV11-2 | once
CASSSSGASYNEQFF | TGTGCCAGCAGCAGTAGCGGGGCCTCCTACAATGAGCAGTTCTTC | TRBJ2-1 | TRBD2 | TRBV7-9 | -
CASSLDPGTGELFF | TGTGCCAGCAGCTTAGATCCGGGAACCGGGGAGCTGTTTTTT | TRBJ2-2 | - | TRBV11-3 | once
CASSSTGASTDTQYF | TGTGCCAGCAGCTCGACAGGGGCCAGCACAGATACGCAGTATTTT | TRBJ2-3 | TRBD1 | TRBV7-3 | -
CASSRGQEAYYFGSNQPQHF | TGTGCCAGCAGCCGGGGACAGGAGGCATATTACTTCGGGTCTAATCAGCCCCAGCATTTT | TRBJ1-5 | TRBD1 | TRBV5-8 | -
CASSYGGADGYTF | TGTGCCAGCAGTTACGGGGGGGCGGATGGCTACACCTTC | TRBJ1-2 | - | TRBV6-5 | few
CATQSNLLVTGELFF | TGTGCCACCCAAAGTAACCTCCTCGTCACCGGGGAGCTGTTTTTT | TRBJ2-2 | - | TRBV2 | -
CASSIGQATEAFF | TGTGCCAGTAGTATAGGACAGGCGACTGAAGCTTTCTTT | TRBJ1-1 | - | TRBV19 | -
CASSGRTGGTQYF | TGTGCCAGCAGCGGGCGGACGGGCGGGACCCAGTACTTC | TRBJ2-5 | - | TRBV7-6 | few
CASSLKSGGEQYF | TGCGCCAGCAGCTTGAAGTCAGGGGGCGAGCAGTACTTC | TRBJ2-7 | TRBD1 | TRBV5-1 | -
CASSLFLGGARDMQYF | TGTGCCAGCAGCCTCTTTTTGGGGGGAGCCCGGGATATGCAGTATTTT | TRBJ2-3 | - | TRBV11-1 | -
CASSPVGTYEQYF | TGTGCCAGCAGTCCTGTCGGGACCTACGAGCAGTACTTC | TRBJ2-7 | - | TRBV28 | -
CASRPDVGSQETQYF | TGTGCCAGCCGCCCAGATGTGGGCTCCCAAGAGACCCAGTACTTC | TRBJ2-5 | - | TRBV7-9 | few
CAWGTANTEAFF | TGTGCCTGGGGGACCGCAAACACTGAAGCTTTCTTT | TRBJ1-1 | - | TRBV30 | few
CASSLGGADEQYF | TGTGCCAGCAGTTTAGGAGGGGCAGACGAGCAGTACTTC | TRBJ2-7 | - | TRBV6-5 | -
CASSLEGGGAWYNEQFF | TGTGCCAGCAGCTTAGAGGGCGGGGGGGCGTGGTACAATGAGCAGTTCTTC | TRBJ2-1 | TRBD2 | TRBV7-6 | -
CSVGVGGQNTGELFF | TGCAGCGTTGGGGTAGGAGGCCAGAACACCGGGGAGCTGTTTTTT | TRBJ2-2 | - | TRBV29-1 | -
CASSFDSRLEDEQYF | TGTGCCAGCAGTTTTGACTCCCGGCTCGAGGACGAGCAGTACTTC | TRBJ2-7 | - | TRBV28 | -
CSARTSGSYEQYF | TGCAGCGCCCGGACTAGCGGCTCCTACGAGCAGTACTTC | TRBJ2-7 | TRBD2 | TRBV29-1 | -
CASSLGAPYEQYF | TGTGCCAGCAGCTTAGGAGCCCCCTACGAGCAGTACTTC | TRBJ2-7 | - | TRBV7-9 | few
CASNSPGQGAYEQYF | TGTGCCAGCAACAGTCCGGGACAGGGAGCCTACGAGCAGTACTTC | TRBJ2-7 | TRBD1 | TRBV6-5 | -